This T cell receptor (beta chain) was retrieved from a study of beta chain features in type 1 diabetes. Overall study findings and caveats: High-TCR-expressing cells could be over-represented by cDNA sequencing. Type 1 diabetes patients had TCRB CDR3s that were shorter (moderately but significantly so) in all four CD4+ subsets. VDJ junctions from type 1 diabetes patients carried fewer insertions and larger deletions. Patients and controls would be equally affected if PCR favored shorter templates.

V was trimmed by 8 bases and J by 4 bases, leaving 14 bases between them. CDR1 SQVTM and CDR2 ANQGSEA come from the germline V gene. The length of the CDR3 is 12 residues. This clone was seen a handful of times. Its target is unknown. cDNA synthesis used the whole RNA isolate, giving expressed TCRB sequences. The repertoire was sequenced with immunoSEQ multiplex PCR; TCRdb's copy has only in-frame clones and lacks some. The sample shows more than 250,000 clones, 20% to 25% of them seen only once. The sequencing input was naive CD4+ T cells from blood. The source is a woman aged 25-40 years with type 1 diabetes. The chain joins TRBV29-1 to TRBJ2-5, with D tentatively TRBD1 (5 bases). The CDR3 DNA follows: TGCAGCATCCTGGACACCTCAGAGACCCAGTACTTC. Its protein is CSILDTSETQYF. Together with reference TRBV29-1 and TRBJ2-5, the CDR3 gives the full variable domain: SAVISQKPSRDICQRGTSLTIQCQVDSQVTMMFWYRQQPGQSLTLIATANQGSEATYESGFVIDKFPISRPNLTFSTLTVSNMSPEDSSIYLCSILDTSETQYFGPGTRLLVL.